This T cell receptor beta chain was recovered during a study of T cell responses to AZD1222 COVID-19 vaccine (dated by TCRdb to the early 2020s). At the level of the whole study: AZD1222 recipients given second doses at about 4 weeks or at about 12 weeks were pooled, since spike-specific TCR depth and breadth were not found to differ between the two schedules. TCR sequencing was performed for 230 to 250 trial participants, of whom about 200 were given two doses of AZD1222 and around 25 were given two doses of MenACWY control vaccine. Trial participants were enrolled into age subgroups of 18-55, 56-69 and 70-plus years, which contained roughly 140, 27 and 60 TCR-sequenced participants, respectively.

This clone is termed medium-sized (0.01 to 0.1%). The antigen this receptor binds is unknown. Base-call qualities are not available, and no considerably larger clone is one nucleotide away. The CDR3 regions of human TCRbeta chains were analyzed by immunosequencing. As for the original processing: Repertoire TCRs were matched against a reference library of SARS-CoV-2-specific TCRs generated with the MIRA antigen-specificity platform. Breadth was defined as the fraction of unique TCRs that were SARS-CoV-2-associated. Depth was defined as the fraction of total T cells that were SARS-CoV-2-associated. Using the MIRA data, each spike-specific TCR was assigned both to the spike region to which the TCR was reactive and to a CD4 or CD8 class. Log10-transformed breadth and depth values were compared by one-way ANOVA with Sidak's multiple comparisons tests. Not all clones reach the TCRdb copy of this immuneACCESS table, which keeps in-frame sequences only. Checked studies attribute under half of the gap to unresolved V genes and leave the rest unexplained. V and J calls and clone size are those listed in that table; D and trimming were worked out from the DNA. The table for this sample lists 66,000 or so clones; roughly 84% of them were counted only once. The ten largest clones capture approximately 15% of the sample.

What this sample's time point label stands for: baseline before first vaccination. The vaccinee samples were drawn from two UK trials, COV001 and COV002, one of which was a single-blind randomized controlled phase 2/3 trial testing AZD1222 (ChAdOx1 nCoV-19) in healthy adults. For TCRbeta chain sequencing, PBMC samples were collected from trial participants at day 0 and at day 28 after the second dose. What the authors observed across the whole study: The 56-69-year group was small, and its depth increase did not reach significance, likely because of low power. Epitopes outside the regions mutated in the B.1.351 and B.1.1.7 variants were reportedly recognized by nearly half of the unique spike-specific TCRs. CD4 TCRs associated with the vaccine covered the entire spike protein, and the dominant responses were in regions 160-218 and 743-854. No day 14 peak-response samples were available, so repertoires were characterized only after the peak T cell response. Participants were mostly white British and included more females than males, and it was suggested by the authors that clonal diversity may have been underestimated. Conclusions about previously exposed vaccinees are limited, since just five to seven AZD1222 recipients were seropositive for SARS-CoV-2 at baseline. After two AZD1222 doses, both the breadth and the depth of spike-specific TCRs were significantly higher than at day 0 and than in MenACWY recipients.

The material sequenced was peripheral blood, taken on day 0 of AZD1222 vaccination. The clonotype was recovered from an adult in good health.

In nucleotides, the sequence is TGTGCCAGCAGCTTAGTACAATCCTACGAGCAGTACTTC. It codes for CASSLVQSYEQYF. The chain couples TRBV13 to TRBJ2-7, with the identity of the D gene unclear. As encoded in the germline V gene (reference sequence), CDR1 is PRHDT while CDR2 is FYEKMQ. V gives up 1 base and J gives up 1 base, and the segment between their germline ends measures 5 bases. The CDR3, cysteine through phenylalanine, is 13 amino acids long. CDR3 DNA is the only sequence kept; it has 39 bases, read in frame from the first base.